One sample yielded the 25 T cell receptor beta chains listed below, sequenced in a study of blood T cell repertoires in COVID-19. Sequencing was performed with immunoSEQ multiplex PCR; in TCRdb, only in-frame clones are kept and a portion is missing. The table shows fewer than 200,000 clones, with 81% occurring only once. The sequenced sample was peripheral blood. These receptors originate from a woman at least 80 years old with COVID-19, enrolled during active disease.

This chain joins TRBV18 and TRBJ1-1; TRBD1 matches at 7 bases. The CDR3 covers 14 residues. Germline values: CDR1 KGHSH, CDR2 LQKENI. With 4 bases clipped from V and 1 base from J, the junction kept 3 bases outside the gene matches. CDR3 DNA: TGTGCCAGCTCACGGGGACAGCCGAACACTGAAGCTTTCTTT. It encodes CASSRGQPNTEAFF.

J is TRBJ1-5 and V is TRBV20-1, with D possibly being TRBD1 (6 bases). This CDR3 spans 11 amino acids. V was pared by 5 bases and J by 7 bases, with 9 bases between. Germline values: CDR1 DFQATT, CDR2 SNEGSKA (reference sequence). CDR3 coding DNA: TGCAGTGCTGGGGGCGGCCAGCCCCAGCATTTT. Encoded protein: CSAGGGQPQHF.

The chain has TRBV19 and TRBJ2-1, with TRBD2 matching 7 bases. The germline V gene has CDR1 LNHDA and CDR2 SQIVND (reference sequence). The CDR3 is 16 amino acids. V lost 6 bases to trimming and J lost 0 bases; unmatched junction nucleotides: 8. CDR3 bases: TGTGCCAGTAGGCGAATAGCGGGCCGCTCCTACAATGAGCAGTTCTTC. Its translation is CASRRIAGRSYNEQFF. The full variable domain, completed using reference TRBV19 and TRBJ2-1, is DGGITQSPKYLFRKEGQNVTLSCEQNLNHDAMYWYRQDPGQGLRLIYYSQIVNDFQKGDIAEGYSVSREKKESFPLTVTSAQKNPTAFYLCASRRIAGRSYNEQFFGPGTRLTVL.

The chain is built from TRBV27 and TRBJ1-1; a weak D match, TRBD1 (5 bases). CDR3 length equals 14 residues. V lost 6 bases to trimming and J lost 1 base, with 12 bases between them. From germline, CDR1 is MNHEY and CDR2 SMNVEV (reference sequence). The CDR3, as DNA: TGTGCCAGCAGGTGGATACAGGAGAACACTGAAGCTTTCTTT. Translated: CASRWIQENTEAFF.

The CDR3 sequence is CASSKLAGRQETQYF. The CDR3, as DNA: TGCGCCAGCAGCAAATTAGCGGGGCGGCAAGAGACCCAGTACTTC. J is TRBJ2-5 and V is TRBV4-1; 8 nucleotides agree with TRBD2. Per germline, CDR1 MGHRA and CDR2 YSYEKL. J was trimmed by 2 bases and V by 5 bases; bases with no gene match: 7. The length of the CDR3 is 15 residues.

The chain recombines TRBV7-2 with TRBJ1-1; 7 bases agree with TRBD1. The germline gives CDR1 SGHTA, CDR2 FQGNSA. CDR3 length equals 14 residues. V gave up 5 bases and J gave up 4 bases; unmatched junction bases: 7. CDR3 loop: CASSPRQGSTEAFF. The CDR3 nucleotides read TGTGCCAGCAGCCCCAGACAGGGAAGCACTGAAGCTTTCTTT.

This clone was seen a few times. The chain carries TRBV7-2 and TRBJ2-1, with 9 bases aligning to TRBD2. The CDR3 has 16 residues. Germline V gene data show CDR1 as SGHTA and CDR2 as FQGNSA. V shed 0 bases and J 6 bases; nucleotides not matched to a gene: 6. The CDR3 DNA reads TGTGCCAGCAGCTTAGCACCAGCGGGGGGTCTCAATGAGCAGTTCTTC. Translation: CASSLAPAGGLNEQFF.

The chain carries TRBV6-5 and TRBJ2-3, with a possible D match to TRBD1 (5 bases). V lost 0 bases and J lost 7, with 14 bases in between. Germline V lookup: CDR1 MNHEY, CDR2 SVGAGI. This CDR3 comprises 15 residues. CDR3: CASSYSGQGLNTQYF. The CDR3 region has the DNA TGTGCCAGCAGTTACTCGGGGCAGGGATTAAATACGCAGTATTTT.

CDR3: CASSYSQGAYEQYF. CDR3 DNA sequence: TGTGCCAGCAGTTATTCACAGGGCGCCTACGAGCAGTACTTC. The chain joins TRBV6-5 to TRBJ2-7, with D maybe TRBD1 (6 bases). The germline V gene encodes CDR1 MNHEY and CDR2 SVGAGI. The CDR3 is 14 residues long. Trimming removed 3 bases at V and 2 bases at J, with 11 bases between.

V and J are TRBV6-5 and TRBJ1-1, with TRBD1 matching 9 bases. CDR3 length: 15 residues. Germline V CDR1 and CDR2: MNHEY, SVGAGI. Trimming cost V 0 bases and J 8 bases; bases outside gene matches: 7. CDR3 sequence (DNA): TGTGCCAGCAGTTACTCGGGACAGGGTACTCGGGAAGCTTTCTTT. It yields the protein CASSYSGQGTREAFF.

The J gene is TRBJ2-7, the V gene TRBV11-3, with 9 bases aligning to TRBD1. Germline CDR1 is SGHNT and CDR2 is YENEEA. Trimming at V came to 5 bases and at J to 5 bases, leaving 4 bases not matched to a gene. The CDR3 covers 13 residues. CDR3 coding DNA: TGTGCCAGCAGCGGGACAGGGCTCGACGAGCAGTACTTC. Translated: CASSGTGLDEQYF. The complete variable domain, with remaining parts taken from reference TRBV11-3 and TRBJ2-7, reads EAGVVQSPRYKIIEKKQPVAFWCNPISGHNTLYWYLQNLGQGPELLIRYENEEAVDDSQLPKDRFSAERLKGVDSTLKIQPAELGDSAVYLCASSGTGLDEQYFGPGTRLTVT.

The V gene is TRBV11-3, the J gene TRBJ2-1; D unresolved. V was cut by 2 bases and J by 1 base, with 6 bases left in between. The CDR3 is 14 residues long. CDR1 and CDR2 from the germline V gene are SGHNT and YENEEA. The CDR3 sequence is CASSLSGSYNEQFF. CDR3 DNA: TGTGCCAGCAGCTTATCAGGATCCTACAATGAGCAGTTCTTC.

The V gene is TRBV15, the J gene TRBJ1-3; D perhaps matches TRBD1 (6 bases). Germline lookup yields CDR1 LNHNV and CDR2 YYDKDF (reference sequence). V lost 0 bases, J lost 14 bases, and 14 bases lay in between. The CDR3 spans 13 residues. The CDR3 here is CATSRDRQERLYF. CDR3 nucleotides: TGTGCCACCAGCAGAGACAGACAGGAGCGCCTATATTTT.

V usage is TRBV10-3 and J usage is TRBJ1-1, with D perhaps TRBD1 (5 bases). Germline CDR1 ENHRY, CDR2 SYGVKD. V was trimmed by 8 bases and J by 5 bases, leaving 18 bases between them. The CDR3 sequence is 14 residues long. As DNA, the CDR3 is TGTGCCATCGGTCAGGGAGGACGTCGGACTGAAGCTTTCTTT. This gives the protein CAIGQGGRRTEAFF.

This clone was counted between two and nine times. The V call is TRBV7-8, the J call TRBJ2-3; D unresolved. Germline CDR1 is SGHVS and CDR2 is FQNEAQ. The V end lost 5 bases, the J end lost 0 bases, and 9 bases lay between the germline ends. The CDR3 totals 14 residues. This chain's CDR3 is CASSRGTSTDTQYF. The CDR3 DNA reads TGTGCCAGCAGCCGCGGTACTAGCACAGATACGCAGTATTTT.

This clone turned up a few times. The V and J genes are TRBV28 and TRBJ1-2; D gene ambiguous. There are 13 residues in the CDR3. The germline V gene has CDR1 MDHEN and CDR2 SYDVKM. V was pared by 1 base and J by 4 bases, with 7 bases between. Written as DNA, the CDR3 is TGTGCCAGCAGTTTATACCGGGGCTATGGCTACACCTTC. Translation gives CASSLYRGYGYTF.

The chain is built from TRBV6-5 and TRBJ1-1; D gene ambiguous. V gave up 2 bases and J gave up 1 base, with 11 bases separating them. CDR3 length: 15 amino acids. Germline V gene data show CDR1 as MNHEY and CDR2 as SVGAGI. DNA for the CDR3: TGTGCCAGCAGTTACCATGGAGGGCAGAACACTGAAGCTTTCTTT. It translates to CASSYHGGQNTEAFF.

The rearrangement joins TRBV16 to TRBJ2-3, with TRBD1 as a possible D gene (5 bases). Germline values: CDR1 KGHSY, CDR2 FQNENV. The CDR3 consists of 18 residues. V dropped 0 bases and J dropped 2 bases, with 18 bases sitting between them. DNA of the CDR3: TGTGCCAGCAGCCAATCCCCCCACAGGATTGTAGACACAGATACGCAGTATTTT. Translating gives CASSQSPHRIVDTDTQYF.

The chain joins TRBV15 to TRBJ1-2; the match to TRBD1 covers 9 bases. CDR3 length: 17 residues. The V gene end was trimmed by 4 bases and the J gene end by 8 bases; junction bases not matched to a gene: 17. From germline, CDR1 is LNHNV and CDR2 YYDKDF (reference sequence). The chain's CDR3 is CATSTVGTGQKGYGYTF. CDR3 nucleotides: TGTGCCACCAGCACAGTCGGGACAGGGCAGAAGGGTTACGGCTACACCTTC.

The gene calls are TRBV28 and TRBJ2-1; D is possibly TRBD1 (5 bases). There are 14 residues in the CDR3. Germline CDR1 reads MDHEN; CDR2 reads SYDVKM. V was trimmed by 5 bases and J by 9 bases, leaving 17 bases between them. The CDR3 nucleotides are TGTGCCAGCAGTCGAACACATACAGGCGTTGAGCAGTTCTTC. This gives the protein CASSRTHTGVEQFF.

The V call is TRBV5-5, the J call TRBJ2-7, with TRBD2 matching 7 bases. The germline V gene has CDR1 SGHKS and CDR2 YYEKEE (reference sequence). This CDR3 has 14 residues. Trimming at V came to 4 bases and at J to 3 bases, leaving 7 bases not matched to a gene. CDR3 residues: CASSRTASGYEQYF. In DNA form, the CDR3 reads TGTGCCAGCAGCCGGACGGCTAGCGGCTACGAGCAGTACTTC. Using reference TRBV5-5 and TRBJ2-7 for the parts outside the CDR3, the full variable domain is DAGVTQSPTHLIKTRGQQVTLRCSPISGHKSVSWYQQVLGQGPQFIFQYYEKEERGRGNFPDRFSARQFPNYSSELNVNALLLGDSALYLCASSRTASGYEQYFGPGTRLTVT.

This rearrangement joins TRBV18 to TRBJ1-4; the match to TRBD1 covers 8 bases. CDR3 size: 16 residues. The ends lost 4 bases at V and 8 bases at J; junction bases unmatched: 12. Germline V lookup: CDR1 KGHSH, CDR2 LQKENI. CDR3 sequence reads: CASSQNPGTGDEKLFF. As DNA, the CDR3 is TGTGCCAGCTCACAAAACCCCGGGACAGGAGACGAAAAACTGTTTTTT.

The chain couples TRBV5-1 to TRBJ2-3, with D possibly matching TRBD1 (6 bases). The germline V and J ends were trimmed by 6 bases and 4 bases, with 12 bases remaining between them. In germline, CDR1 is SGHRS, CDR2 YFSETQ. The CDR3 length is 13 residues. The DNA for the CDR3 is TGCGCCAGCATGCTAGGGGGAGCAGATACGCAGTATTTT. This gives the protein CASMLGGADTQYF. Full variable domain (outside the CDR3, taken from reference TRBV5-1 and TRBJ2-3): KAGVTQTPRYLIKTRGQQVTLSCSPISGHRSVSWYQQTPGQGLQFLFEYFSETQRNKGNFPGRFSGRQFSNSRSEMNVSTLELGDSALYLCASMLGGADTQYFGPGTRLTVL.

The genes are TRBV30 and TRBJ2-1; possibly TRBD2 for D (5 bases). Per the germline V gene, CDR1 is GTSNPN and CDR2 is SVGIG (reference sequence). The CDR3 spans 15 residues. V was cut by 5 bases and J by 3 bases, with 17 bases left in between. The CDR3 loop reads CAWVPIATYYNEQFF. In DNA, the CDR3 is TGTGCCTGGGTGCCTATAGCGACCTACTACAATGAGCAGTTCTTC.

The V and J genes are TRBV24-1 and TRBJ1-6, with D maybe TRBD1 (5 bases). V dropped 3 bases and J dropped 8 bases, with 10 bases sitting between them. The CDR3 loop spans 14 amino acids. CDR1 is KGHDR and CDR2 is SFDVKD in the germline V gene. Written as DNA, the CDR3 is TGTGCCACCAGTGATGGGGCTGGGGATTCACCCCTCCACTTT. Translating it yields CATSDGAGDSPLHF.